The 13 T cell receptor beta chains below come from one sample, sequenced in a study of tumor and adjacent non-tumor tissue in lung cancer. RNA was extracted from bulk tissue without any cell sorting. Three rounds of nested PCR, following a modified ARM-PCR protocol, produced the TCRbeta library. A single record per CDR3 protein comes from TCRdb applying MiXCR to the multiplex PCR reads. The sample consists of 100,000 to 150,000 distinct CDR3 sequences, about 66% of them appearing once. Sequencing was performed on lung tumor tissue. These receptor sequences come from a man aged 25-45 years with non-small cell lung cancer.

Note on this clonotype: Mismatch with germline at one junction end may stem from a read error. The V call is TRBV4-3, the J call TRBJ2-7, with D unclear. The CDR3 is made up of 13 amino acids. Germline V gives CDR1 LGHNA, CDR2 YSLEER. The CDR3 loop is CASSQRPVHEQYF. The DNA of the CDR3 is TGTGCCAGCAGCCAAAGGCCAGTGCACGAGCAGTACTTC.

For this clonotype: With a much larger clone just one base away, this may be a read error. This sequence joins TRBV6-5 and TRBJ1-5; no firm D call. Germline loops: CDR1 MNHEY, CDR2 SVGAGI. Trimming took 2 bases from V and 11 from J, leaving 10 bases between them. The CDR3 extends over 12 amino acids. The CDR3 is CASSYKFGSQHF. CDR3 DNA sequence: TGTGCCAGCAGTTACAAATTTGGGTCCCAGCATTTT.

The chain is built from TRBV12-3 or TRBV12-4 and TRBJ1-2, with TRBD1 matching over 11 bases. Trimming cost V 10 bases and J 3 bases; bases outside gene matches: 10. There are 15 residues in the CDR3. CDR3 sequence: CANSHGTGGDYGYTF. CDR3 in DNA: TGTGCCAACAGCCATGGGACAGGGGGAGACTATGGCTACACCTTC.

As to this clonotype: An end of the junction does not agree with germline; a read error may underlie this. This chain joins TRBV9 and TRBJ2-6; D is perhaps TRBD1 (6 bases). The germline gives CDR1 SGDLS, CDR2 YYNGEE. The CDR3 is 17 amino acids. This chain's CDR3 is CASSAGTLSSGASVLTF. In DNA form, the CDR3 reads TGTGCCAGCAGCGCCGGGACACTCTCCTCTGGGGCCAGCGTCCTGACTTTC.

A note on this clonotype: The conserved closing phenylalanine or tryptophan is absent in this CDR3, likely reflecting a read error. DNA of the CDR3: TGTGCCAGCAGCTTATACGCTATCGCGTCCTACAATGAGCAGTTCTTA. It codes for CASSLYAIASYNEQFL. The rearrangement joins TRBV11-2 to TRBJ2-1; D is uncertain. CDR3 size: 16 residues. Germline lookup yields CDR1 SGHAT and CDR2 FQNNGV. Deletions cut 2 bases from V and 1 base from J, with 12 bases between.

As to this clonotype: This may come from a read error, since a much larger clone is one base off. The CDR3 region is CSARESSPLHF. CDR3 nucleotides: TGCAGTGCTAGAGAGAGTTCACCCCTCCACTTT. The V gene is TRBV20-1, the J gene TRBJ1-6; D not resolved. Trimming stripped 0 bases from V and 9 bases from J, with 3 bases between. Germline lookup yields CDR1 DFQATT and CDR2 SNEGSKA (reference sequence). CDR3 size: 11 residues.

In the case of this clonotype: A clone one base away is much larger, so this may be a read error. The chain has TRBV6-1 and TRBJ2-5; D call uncertain. V gave up 4 bases and J gave up 4 bases, with 10 bases separating them. The CDR3 consists of 13 residues. Per the germline V gene, CDR1 is MNHNS and CDR2 is SASEGT. The CDR3 nucleotides read TGTGCCAGCAGTGGAGTGGATATAGAGACCCAGTACTTC. Residues: CASSGVDIETQYF.

To note about this clonotype: A much larger clone differs from this one at a single base, so this may be a read error. The chain is built from TRBV20-1 and TRBJ2-3; D is uncertain. The V gene's germline CDR1 is DFQATT and CDR2 SNEGSKA (reference sequence). The CDR3 is 12 amino acids. The V end lost 8 bases, the J end lost 1 base, and 10 bases lay between the germline ends. For the CDR3, the DNA is TGCAGTTCTCTCCAAGGCACAGATACGCAGTATTTT. Its translation is CSSLQGTDTQYF.

A note on this clonotype: The germline gene is not matched at one end of the junction; a read error may be the cause. This chain uses TRBV20-1 with TRBJ2-7; possible D gene TRBD1, 6 bases. The CDR3 runs 15 residues. In germline, CDR1 is DFQATT, CDR2 SNEGSKA (reference sequence). Here the CDR3 DNA reads TGCAGTGCATCCGCACCGACAGGCAGCACTTACGAGCACTACTTC. Encoded protein: CSASAPTGSTYEHYF.

To note about this clonotype: A much larger clonotype is one base distant, so this may be a read error. V usage is TRBV12-3 or TRBV12-4 and J usage is TRBJ2-6; 7 nucleotides line up with TRBD2. The length of the CDR3 is 14 residues. This CDR3 reads CDGRRGSGANVLTF. The CDR3 DNA sequence: TGTGACGGCCGGCGGGGGTCTGGGGCCAACGTCCTGACTTTC.

This clonotype was seen a few times. This could be a read error, since a much larger clone is one nucleotide away. The CDR3 region has the DNA TGCAGTACTAGAGACGGGAGGCGCCCCGAAGGGGATACGCAGTATTTT. This gives the protein CSTRDGRRPEGDTQYF. V is TRBV20-1 and J is TRBJ2-3, with 7 bases that match TRBD2. The CDR3 consists of 16 residues. Germline CDR1 and CDR2: DFQATT and SNEGSKA (reference sequence).

This chain connects TRBV29-1 to TRBJ2-1; D is tentatively TRBD1 or TRBD2 (5 bases each). V lost 8 bases and J 7 bases, leaving 18 bases between the germline ends. In germline, CDR1 is SQVTM, CDR2 ANQGSEA. The CDR3 is 13 amino acids. CDR3 amino acids: CSIMDWGFNEQFF. The CDR3 nucleotides read TGCAGCATTATGGACTGGGGGTTTAATGAGCAGTTCTTC.

Points on this clonotype: This CDR3 fails to terminate in the conserved phenylalanine or tryptophan, so it likely reflects a read error. The chain joins TRBV6-2 or TRBV6-3 to TRBJ2-3, with 7 positions matching TRBD1. V shed 4 bases and J 6 bases; nucleotides not matched to a gene: 10. The CDR3 consists of 15 residues. The germline V gene has CDR1 MNHEY and CDR2 SVGEGT. The DNA for the CDR3 is TGTGCCAGCAGTTGTGAGGGGGCGGCTTTGGATACGCAGTATTTA. Its protein product is CASSCEGAALDTQYL.